This entry lists 7 T cell receptor beta chains sequenced from one sample in a study of T cell responses to AZD1222 COVID-19 vaccine. Assay: immunoSEQ multiplex PCR; the TCRdb copy retains only in-frame clones and omits some. The repertoire has approximately 170,000 clones, 85% to 95% of them found once; the top ten carry approximately 4.8%. Sequencing was performed on peripheral blood, taken on day 0 of AZD1222 vaccination. The receptor source for this set is an adult in good health.

This clone came up once. The rearrangement uses TRBV6-5 and TRBJ1-2; D is perhaps TRBD1 (5 bases). This CDR3 has 12 residues. The V end lost 6 bases, the J end lost 5 bases, and 10 bases lay between the germline ends. Germline-derived CDR1 and CDR2 are MNHEY and SVGAGI. CDR3 loop: CASREGPYGYTF. The DNA for the CDR3 is TGTGCCAGCAGAGAGGGGCCATATGGCTACACCTTC.

The DNA for the CDR3 is TGTGCCACCAGTGACCCGAGAACTAGCGGGAGACGGCCTGGGGCCAACGTCCTGACTTTC. It yields the protein CATSDPRTSGRRPGANVLTF. The chain carries TRBV24-1 and TRBJ2-6; TRBD2 aligns across 11 bases. The CDR3 runs 20 residues. V lost 4 bases, J lost 2 bases, and 12 bases stayed unmatched. The germline V gene encodes CDR1 KGHDR and CDR2 SFDVKD.

This chain joins TRBV11-2 and TRBJ1-3; D unclear. The ends were cut back, 4 bases at V and 11 bases at J, with 9 bases in the middle. The germline V gene has CDR1 SGHAT and CDR2 FQNNGV. CDR3 length: 11 amino acids. The CDR3 loop is CASSSIGAIYF. For the CDR3, the DNA is TGTGCCAGCAGCTCCATCGGGGCCATATATTTT.

The rearrangement joins TRBV5-1 to TRBJ2-7, with 7 bases that match TRBD1. The V segment lost 4 bases and the J segment 2 bases; nucleotides outside the gene matches: 9. Germline CDR1 SGHRS, CDR2 YFSETQ. The CDR3 is 15 residues long. The CDR3 sequence is CASSPLPDRAYEQYF. CDR3 in DNA: TGCGCCAGCAGCCCTCTCCCCGACAGGGCCTACGAGCAGTACTTC.

A word on this clone: Other DNA sequences in this specimen translate into the identical CDR3. This rearrangement joins TRBV19 to TRBJ1-1; D not resolved. The CDR3 contains 13 residues. V lost 4 bases and J lost 1, with 7 bases in between. From germline, CDR1 is LNHDA and CDR2 SQIVND (reference sequence). For the CDR3, the DNA is TGTGCCAGTAGTACCGGACCGAACACTGAAGCTTTCTTT. Translated: CASSTGPNTEAFF.

Comment on this clone: One end of the junction varies from germline; a read error may be responsible. This CDR3 reads CASNLQGGGNQPQHF. The CDR3, as DNA: TGTGCCAGCAATTTACAGGGAGGTGGCAATCAGCCCCAGCATTTT. The rearrangement links TRBV28 to TRBJ1-5, with D maybe TRBD1 (6 bases). CDR3 length equals 15 residues. Germline lookup yields CDR1 MDHEN and CDR2 SYDVKM.

The gene calls are TRBV7-9 and TRBJ2-3; 10 bases are a match to TRBD2. V was clipped by 4 bases and J by 5 bases; unmatched bases: 9. The CDR3 totals 16 residues. Germline V gives CDR1 SEHNR, CDR2 FQNEAQ (reference sequence). CDR3 region: CASSSQAGGRVDTQYF. The DNA for the CDR3 is TGTGCCAGCAGCTCCCAAGCGGGAGGGAGGGTAGATACGCAGTATTTT.